This T cell receptor (beta chain) was obtained from a study of blood T cell repertoires in COVID-19. Study-level information: The United States, Italy and Spain provided the acute and convalescent COVID-19 samples.

The repertoire was sequenced with immunoSEQ multiplex PCR; TCRdb's copy has only in-frame clones and lacks some. This table holds 140,000 to 150,000 clones, 88% found once. Sequenced material: peripheral blood. The sequence was collected from a man in his sixties or seventies with acute or convalescent COVID-19.

The CDR3 bases are TGTGCCAGCAGCCAAATAGCGGGGGCACTCTCCTACGAGCAGTACTTC. Its protein is CASSQIAGALSYEQYF. V gene TRBV3-1 (or the pseudogene TRBV3-2) combines with J gene TRBJ2-7; TRBD2 matches 9 bases. Trimming took 2 bases from V and 0 from J; bases not matched to a gene: 5. The CDR3 runs 16 residues. Germline CDR1 and CDR2: LGHDT and YNNKEL (reference sequence).